The T cell receptor beta chain under discussion was sequenced for a study of early T cells in non-severe SARS-CoV-2 infection. About the research overall: Sequenced bulk RNA came from whole blood that was unsorted, and chains were unpaired.

Study-wide points: Matching results from VDJdb favored anti-spike CD8 responses, leaving private and CD4 specificities undetected.

The TCR library protocol was used to attach unique molecular identifiers. These identifiers were attached to individual cDNA molecules. Each CDR3 protein gets one entry after TCRdb re-called the 5' RACE reads with MiXCR. In the table there are some 59,000 distinct CDR3 sequences, under 9% of which are singletons. The V and J ends lost 5 bases and 2 bases, in that order; junction bases with no gene match: 8. The CDR3 has 16 residues. The V gene's germline CDR1 is DFQATT and CDR2 SNEGSKA (reference sequence). This clonotype has just a few counts. Antigen specificity is unknown. The sequence derives from an adult who was a healthcare worker with PCR-confirmed SARS-CoV-2 infection or an uninfected control (not recorded which). Sequenced material: whole blood, taken at baseline. The rearrangement links TRBV20-1 to TRBJ1-3, with TRBD1 identical over 11 bases. This CDR3 is CSAQPGQGGAGNTIYF. CDR3 nucleotide sequence: TGCAGTGCTCAACCGGGACAGGGGGGTGCTGGAAACACCATATATTTT.